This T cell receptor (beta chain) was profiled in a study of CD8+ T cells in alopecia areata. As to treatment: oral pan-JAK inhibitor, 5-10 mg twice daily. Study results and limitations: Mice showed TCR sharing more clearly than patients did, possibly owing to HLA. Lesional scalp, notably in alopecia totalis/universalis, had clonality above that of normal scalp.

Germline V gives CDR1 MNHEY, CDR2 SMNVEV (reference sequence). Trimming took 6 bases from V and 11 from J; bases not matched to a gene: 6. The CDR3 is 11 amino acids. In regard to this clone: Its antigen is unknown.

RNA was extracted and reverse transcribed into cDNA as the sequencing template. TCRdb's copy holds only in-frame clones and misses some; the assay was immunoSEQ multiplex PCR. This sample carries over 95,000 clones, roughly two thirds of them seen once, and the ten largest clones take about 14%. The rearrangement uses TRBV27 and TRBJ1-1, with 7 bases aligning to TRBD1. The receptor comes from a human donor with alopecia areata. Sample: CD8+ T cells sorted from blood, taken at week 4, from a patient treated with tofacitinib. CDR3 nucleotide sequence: TGTGCCAGCAGAACAGGGGATCGGGCTTTCTTT. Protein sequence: CASRTGDRAFF.